The clone carrying this T cell receptor beta chain was recorded many times. The target antigen is unknown. V was shortened by 2 bases and J by 6 bases, with 12 bases between the two germline ends. CDR3 length equals 14 residues. TCRdb redid the calling of the RT-PCR reads with MiXCR, one entry per CDR3 protein. This repertoire shows 400,000 to 650,000 distinct CDR3 sequences, more than 7% found once; its top ten account for roughly 14%. This specimen comes from a study of response to subunit inactivated influenza vaccine. Whole-study findings and limits: A suggestion made by the authors is that each seasonal influenza vaccination recruits few new T cells.

Source: PBMCs from blood, taken 23 to 25 months after vaccination. The J gene is TRBJ2-3, the V gene TRBV12-3 or TRBV12-4; possibly TRBD2 for D (6 bases). This clonotype was sampled from a man aged 45 to 70 who received an inactivated influenza vaccine. The DNA of the CDR3 is TGTGCCAGCAGTTTAAGGGCGGGGTCCGATACGCAGTATTTT. Amino acids: CASSLRAGSDTQYF.